This T cell receptor (beta chain) was sequenced for a study of T cells after yellow fever vaccination. Points from the study as a whole: FACS-sorted repertoires could contain abundant clonotypes contaminating from the bulk population. In post-booster samples, most primary-vaccination clones reappeared (around 95% CD4, about 91% CD8). The secondary response was weaker but peaked faster, day 5 versus 15.

Researchers made TCR cDNA using 5'RACE template switching, and this step added a universal primer site and UMIs. MiXCR was run by TCRdb on the 5' RACE reads, yielding one entry per CDR3 protein. The repertoire holds roughly 140,000 distinct CDR3 sequences, roughly 8% seen once, with about 0.73% in the top ten. Details on this clonotype: Its antigen is not identified.

V dropped 8 bases and J dropped 3; count of bases not matched to a gene: 7. The germline CDR1 and CDR2 sequences are MNHEY and SVGAGI. The CDR3 runs to 15 residues. Material: CD4+ T cells sorted from PBMCs, obtained 5 days after the yellow fever booster vaccination. The TCR comes from a young man who received the YFV17D yellow fever vaccine. This chain uses TRBV6-5 with TRBJ2-6, with 7 positions matching TRBD2. CDR3 sequence: CASRFGGIGANVLTF. CDR3 coding DNA: TGTGCCAGCCGTTTCGGGGGGATTGGGGCCAACGTCCTGACTTTC.